Listed below are T cell receptor beta chains from one sample, sequenced in a study of T cell changes during pregnancy in multiple sclerosis. Sequencing used immunoSEQ multiplex PCR; TCRdb keeps in-frame clones, though not all of them. The profile shows 13,000 or so clones, more than 85% of them singletons. The material was peripheral blood, obtained in the second trimester of pregnancy. The receptor set was obtained from a female donor in good health, enrolled as a control in a pregnancy study. CDR3s leave out the opening cysteine and the closing phenylalanine or tryptophan. The D gene is left open where the match is weak.

V gene,J gene,D gene,CDR3 protein
TRBV5-6,TRBJ1-2,TRBD1,ASSPTGNYGYT
TRBV28,TRBJ2-7,-,ASSTPQVNSYEQY
TRBV27,TRBJ1-2,TRBD1,ASSSGGTGWGYT
TRBV5-3,TRBJ1-2,-,ARTPRPGGWGYT
TRBV28,TRBJ2-3,TRBD2,ASSPLFSGRLDTQY
TRBV19,TRBJ2-1,-,ASTPRNRRYNEQF
TRBV19,TRBJ1-1,-,ASSIAWANTEAF
TRBV4-2,TRBJ2-2,TRBD2,ASSQAGLANTGELF
TRBV5-1,TRBJ2-5,TRBD2,ASSLGGSGSRQETQY
TRBV5-6,TRBJ2-1,-,ASSPRGLNYNEQF
TRBV11-3,TRBJ2-1,-,ASSSAEPHNEQF
TRBV5-1,TRBJ2-5,TRBD2,ASSLTGTRGETQY
TRBV15,TRBJ1-1,-,ATSRGWGRVAF
TRBV6-5,TRBJ1-6,-,ASSYSFLVRGSPLH
TRBV27,TRBJ2-1,TRBD1,ASSLRDSSYNEQF
TRBV29-1,TRBJ2-2,-,SHSVGDTGELF
TRBV5-1,TRBJ1-1,-,ASSLEQINTEAF
TRBV28,TRBJ1-6,-,ASSFGQGNSPLH
TRBV30,TRBJ2-7,-,AWSALDEQY
TRBV6-6,TRBJ1-2,TRBD1,ASSLRRDSAFYGYT
TRBV7-8,TRBJ2-7,-,ASSLGAAGSPYEQY
TRBV6-1,TRBJ2-1,TRBD1,ASGRQGYNEQF
TRBV11-3,TRBJ2-2,-,ASSAGAGLNTGELF
TRBV11-3,TRBJ2-7,TRBD2,ASSKREGSYEQY
TRBV27,TRBJ2-5,TRBD2,ASVAGGPTGIETQY
TRBV27,TRBJ1-2,TRBD1,ASSPRDRGGYT
TRBV6-5,TRBJ2-1,-,ASRPDRSSYNEQF
TRBV28,TRBJ1-3,TRBD1,ASIDDGYRGLSSSGNTIY
TRBV7-9,TRBJ1-6,-,ASSWQNDNSPLH
TRBV19,TRBJ1-1,-,ASSMWTDPLEAF
TRBV18,TRBJ1-1,TRBD1,ASSPEQGVVEAF
TRBV28,TRBJ2-3,TRBD2,ASSLTRTSGSTDTQY
TRBV19,TRBJ1-1,-,ASSWGGRTEAF
TRBV15,TRBJ2-1,TRBD2,ATSRDTLRRGAIYNEQF
TRBV7-9,TRBJ2-7,-,ATASSYEQY
TRBV6-5,TRBJ1-5,-,ASSFGGGSNQPQH
TRBV2,TRBJ2-1,-,ASSPTRGEQF
TRBV6-1,TRBJ2-7,-,ASSRGISYEQY
TRBV7-3,TRBJ2-7,-,ASSLSGARAYEQY
TRBV5-4,TRBJ2-1,TRBD2,ASSFSGGSYNEQF
TRBV30,TRBJ1-3,-,AWSGGLTGNTIY
TRBV7-8,TRBJ2-6,-,ASSSGQFSGANVLT
TRBV11-2,TRBJ2-2,TRBD2,ASSLGLAGDTGELF
TRBV29-1,-,-,SVLDRDFTYEQY
TRBV5-1,TRBJ2-5,-,ASSSTWRGETQY
TRBV5-6,TRBJ2-4,-,ASSLGTALGIQY
TRBV4-1,TRBJ2-7,TRBD1,ASSQGQGAYEQY
TRBV7-2,TRBJ2-3,-,ASSRGSTDTQY
TRBV4-2,TRBJ2-7,TRBD1,ASSQEWTGGPYEQY
TRBV7-2,TRBJ2-7,-,ASSSLRGGEQY
TRBV4-3,TRBJ2-1,TRBD2,ASSWTSGRHNEQF
TRBV9,TRBJ2-1,-,ASGHLGEQF